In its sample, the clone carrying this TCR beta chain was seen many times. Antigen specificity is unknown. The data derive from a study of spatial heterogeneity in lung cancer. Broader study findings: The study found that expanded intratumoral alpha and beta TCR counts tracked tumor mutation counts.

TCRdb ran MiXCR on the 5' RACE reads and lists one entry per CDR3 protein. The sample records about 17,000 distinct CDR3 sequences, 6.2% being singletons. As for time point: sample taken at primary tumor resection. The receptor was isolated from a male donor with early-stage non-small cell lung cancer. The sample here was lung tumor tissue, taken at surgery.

The CDR3 nucleotides read TGTGCCAGCAGCTTAGATCGAGAGGATGAGCAGTTCTTC. This translates into CASSLDREDEQFF. The gene calls are TRBV7-9 and TRBJ2-1; D uncertain. CDR3 length equals 13 residues. Germline V gives CDR1 SEHNR, CDR2 FQNEAQ (reference sequence). The V end was cut by 1 base, the J end by 8 bases, with 9 bases between. The entire variable domain, with the rest obtained from reference TRBV7-9 and TRBJ2-1, is as follows: DTGVSQNPRHKITKRGQNVTFRCDPISEHNRLYWYRQTLGQGPEFLTYFQNEAQLEKSRLLSDRFSAERPKGSFSTLEIQRTEQGDSAMYLCASSLDREDEQFFGPGTRLTVL.